This T cell receptor (beta chain) was recovered during a study of OX40 agonist ivuxolimab in advanced cancers. Turning to the study itself: Patients in dose escalation had liver, melanoma, kidney or head and neck cancers. Aged roughly 20 to 79 with a mean of 60 years, they were almost 85% male.

Libraries were prepared by immunoSEQ multiplex PCR; TCRdb keeps only in-frame clonotypes and omits some of them. The sample has more than 65,000 clones, more than 70% seen once. Cycle 7 day 1, cycle 4 day 1, and baseline were the timepoints at which blood was sampled. The CDR3 length is 16 residues. Germline CDR1 is LGHNA and CDR2 is YSLEER. V shed 5 bases and J 3 bases; nucleotides not matched to a gene: 10. The sample here was CD4+ or CD8+ T cells sorted from blood, taken in a trial of the OX40 agonist ivuxolimab. The TCR comes from an adult with an advanced solid tumor such as melanoma, head and neck, liver or kidney cancer. The V call is TRBV4-3, the J call TRBJ1-2; 9 nucleotides agree with TRBD1. CDR3 region: CASSVIAGQGDYGYTF. In nucleotides, the CDR3 is TGCGCCAGCAGCGTAATCGCGGGACAGGGTGACTATGGCTACACCTTC.